The 15 T cell receptor beta chains below come from one sample, sequenced in a study of shared clonotypes between healthy human individuals. Generated by immunoSEQ multiplex PCR, the TCRdb table keeps only in-frame clones and is missing some. The sample includes over a million clones, approximately 68% of them seen just once. Material: memory CD4+ T cells sorted from blood. Subset denoted: CD45RA-negative fraction. Receptors originate from a man between 18 and 35 years old in good health.

This chain connects TRBV18 to TRBJ2-7, with 9 nucleotides matching TRBD1. CDR3 length: 16 amino acids. J lost 1 base, V lost 4 bases, and 8 bases had no gene match. Germline V gene data show CDR1 as KGHSH and CDR2 as LQKENI. The CDR3 spells CASSRTGTGPSYEQYF. The CDR3 nucleotides are TGTGCCAGCTCACGCACCGGGACAGGGCCTTCCTACGAGCAGTACTTC. The whole variable domain, remainder taken from reference TRBV18 and TRBJ2-7, is NAGVMQNPRHLVRRRGQEARLRCSPMKGHSHVYWYRQLPEEGLKFMVYLQKENIIDESGMPKERFSAEFPKEGPSILRIQQVVRGDSAAYFCASSRTGTGPSYEQYFGPGTRLTVT.

The V call is TRBV4-1, the J call TRBJ1-4; the D gene is possibly TRBD1 (6 bases). The CDR3 totals 14 residues. The germline V and J ends were trimmed by 6 bases and 4 bases, with 12 bases remaining between them. CDR1 and CDR2 (germline): MGHRA, YSYEKL. The CDR3 region has the DNA TGCGCCAGCAGATCAGGGGCCTTTAATGAAAAACTGTTTTTT. Residues: CASRSGAFNEKLFF.

The CDR3 DNA reads TGTGCCAGCAGTTCTTCCGGGACAGGGGGCAATGGCTACACCTTC. It encodes CASSSSGTGGNGYTF. This rearrangement joins TRBV28 to TRBJ1-2; TRBD1 matches 12 bases. V shed 4 bases and J 6 bases; nucleotides not matched to a gene: 6. The CDR3 consists of 15 residues. Germline V CDR1 and CDR2: MDHEN, SYDVKM.

The rearrangement links TRBV7-6 to TRBJ1-5; D perhaps matches TRBD1 (5 bases). This CDR3 contains 15 residues. V lost 2 bases, J lost 3 bases, and 11 bases lay in between. Germline CDR1 and CDR2: SGHVS and FNYEAQ. CDR3 bases: TGTGCCAGCAGCTTAAAACCAGGGCCCAATCAGCCCCAGCATTTT. Its protein is CASSLKPGPNQPQHF. The variable domain in full, completed from reference TRBV7-6 and TRBJ1-5, reads GAGVSQSPRYKVTKRGQDVALRCDPISGHVSLYWYRQALGQGPEFLTYFNYEAQQDKSGLPNDRFSAERPEGSISTLTIQRTEQRDSAMYRCASSLKPGPNQPQHFGDGTRLSIL.

CDR3 sequence: CASSTLGQSNYGYTF. The CDR3 DNA follows: TGCGCCAGCAGCACCCTGGGCCAGTCTAACTATGGCTACACCTTC. The chain has TRBV5-1 and TRBJ1-2; D uncertain. Trimming removed 4 bases at V and 0 bases at J, with 13 bases between. Germline loops: CDR1 SGHRS, CDR2 YFSETQ. The CDR3 has 15 residues.

The chain recombines TRBV7-3 with TRBJ2-7; possibly TRBD2 for D (6 bases). Trimming took off 4 bases at V and 6 bases at J, with 19 bases between the two ends. CDR1 and CDR2 from the germline V gene are SGHTA and FQGTGA. The CDR3 is made up of 15 amino acids. The CDR3 nucleotides read TGTGCCAGCAGCTCTGTCCCCGGGAGAAGAGGCGAGCAGTACTTC. Translation: CASSSVPGRRGEQYF.

The chain couples TRBV4-3 to TRBJ2-1; 10 nucleotides match TRBD2. Germline lookup yields CDR1 LGHNA and CDR2 YSLEER. CDR3 length: 16 residues. V dropped 4 bases and J dropped 10; count of bases not matched to a gene: 13. The CDR3 spells CASSLSPSGRVLEQFF. The CDR3 DNA reads TGCGCCAGCAGCCTCTCCCCTAGCGGGAGAGTCTTGGAGCAGTTCTTC.

This clone was observed a handful of times. The rearrangement links TRBV7-6 to TRBJ1-1, with a weak D call TRBD1 (6 bases). Trimming cost V 5 bases and J 4 bases, with 17 bases left between them. This CDR3 is built from 15 residues. Germline CDR1 SGHVS, CDR2 FNYEAQ. The chain's CDR3 is CASSPAAGVPTEAFF. CDR3 sequence (DNA): TGTGCCAGCAGCCCGGCGGCAGGGGTACCCACTGAAGCTTTCTTT.

The gene calls are TRBV28 and TRBJ2-7; no reliable D call. This CDR3 has 12 residues. V was pared by 7 bases and J by 2 bases, with 9 bases between. Looked up from germline, CDR1 is MDHEN and CDR2 is SYDVKM. DNA of the CDR3: TGTGCCAGCAATTCAAACCCCTACGAGCAGTACTTC. Amino acids: CASNSNPYEQYF.

The chain employs TRBV19 and TRBJ2-3, with unresolved D. The germline CDR1 and CDR2 sequences are LNHDA and SQIVND (reference sequence). CDR3 length: 13 residues. V lost 8 bases, J lost 2 bases, and 11 bases lay in between. This chain's CDR3 is CASQRSYTDTQYF. CDR3 in DNA: TGTGCCAGTCAGCGCAGCTACACAGATACGCAGTATTTT.

The chain uses TRBV5-4 and TRBJ2-1; tentative D call: TRBD2 (6 bases). CDR3 size: 12 residues. CDR1 is SGHNT and CDR2 is YYREEE in the germline V gene (reference sequence). V shed 6 bases and J shed 9 bases, with 13 bases lying between them. CDR3 residues: CASNTEGGEQFF. CDR3 DNA: TGTGCCAGCAACACGGAGGGCGGTGAGCAGTTCTTC.

This chain links TRBV27 with TRBJ1-5; no definite D call. Germline V gene lookup returns CDR1 MNHEY and CDR2 SMNVEV (reference sequence). V shed 9 bases and J shed 2 bases, with 8 bases lying between them. The CDR3 runs 12 residues. The CDR3 loop reads CARKGGNQPQHF. CDR3 DNA: TGTGCCAGAAAAGGCGGCAATCAGCCCCAGCATTTT.

The genes are TRBV30 and TRBJ2-3; 10 bases agree with TRBD1. Per germline, CDR1 GTSNPN and CDR2 SVGIG (reference sequence). Trimming cost V 3 bases and J 4 bases; bases outside gene matches: 16. The CDR3 length is 18 residues. CDR3 DNA: TGTGCCTGGAGAGCTTTAAGGAAGGGACAGGGGTCCCCAGATACGCAGTATTTT. Its protein product is CAWRALRKGQGSPDTQYF.

The rearrangement links TRBV20-1 to TRBJ2-3; D may be TRBD1 (5 bases). The CDR3 totals 11 residues. The germline V and J ends were trimmed by 6 bases and 6 bases, with 10 bases remaining between them. Germline V CDR1 and CDR2: DFQATT, SNEGSKA (reference sequence). The CDR3 reads CSALGPDTQYF. The CDR3 DNA reads as TGCAGTGCCCTGGGGCCGGATACGCAGTATTTT.

In regard to this clone: Other DNA sequences within the sample encode an identical CDR3. The J gene is TRBJ1-1, the V gene TRBV10-3, with D unresolved. Germline V CDR1 and CDR2: ENHRY, SYGVKD. The CDR3 spans 12 residues. Trimming took 6 bases from V and 0 from J, leaving 5 bases between them. As DNA, the CDR3 is TGTGCCATCAGGGATATGAACACTGAAGCTTTCTTT. Protein sequence: CAIRDMNTEAFF.